The present T cell receptor beta chain was sequenced within a study of CD4+ T cells in melanoma. The assay was immunoSEQ multiplex PCR, and TCRdb's table has in-frame clones only and misses some. The sample carries 13,000 or so clones, over 65% recorded once. Looked up from germline, CDR1 is LGHNA and CDR2 is YNFKEQ. This CDR3 comprises 13 residues. Trimming shortened V by 1 base and J by 4 bases, and 5 bases separated the two germline ends. To note about this clone: Its antigen remains unknown.

Study-level findings and limits: In melanoma, neoantigen-specific CD4+ T cells reportedly differed in differentiation state. CD8+ T cell, macrophage and B cell function reportedly correlated with neoantigen-specific CD4+ T cells.

The chain links TRBV4-2 to TRBJ1-3, with D unclear. The sample taken for sequencing was cells from a culture (not recorded whether cultured in vitro). The sequence came from a human donor with melanoma. Written as DNA, the CDR3 is TGTGCCAGCAGCCAAGGTATGGGAAACACCATATATTTT. Protein: CASSQGMGNTIYF.